This is a list of T cell receptor beta chains from one sample in a study of blood T cells in healthy people across ages. TCRdb re-called the 5' RACE reads with MiXCR, one entry per CDR3 protein. The sample shows 550,000 to 600,000 distinct CDR3 sequences, less than 60% of them seen only once. The sequencing input was blood. These receptors all come from an elderly man in good health. CDR3s include the opening cysteine and the closing phenylalanine or tryptophan. The D gene is left open where the match is weak. A row's size may be missing; if present it is once, few, many or a size class.

j_call | v_call | d_call | clone_size | cdr3_aa | cdr3_nt
TRBJ2-4 | TRBV5-1 | . | . | CAGSLGGENIQYF | TGCGCCGGCAGCTTGGGGGGAGAAAACATTCAGTACTTC
TRBJ2-5 | TRBV7-3 | TRBD1 | few | CASSLYRDSETQYF | TGTGCCAGCAGCTTATATAGGGACAGTGAGACCCAGTACTTC
TRBJ1-1 | TRBV7-2 | TRBD1 | . | CASSLATGSDEAFF | TGTGCCAGCAGCTTGGCGACAGGGAGTGACGAAGCTTTCTTT
TRBJ1-5 | TRBV27 | TRBD1 | once | CASSRGQASQPQHF | TGTGCCAGCAGCCGGGGACAGGCCAGTCAGCCCCAGCATTTT
TRBJ2-7 | TRBV7-2 | . | . | CASSAQQVYEQYF | TGTGCCAGCAGCGCCCAACAAGTCTACGAGCAGTACTTC
TRBJ2-7 | TRBV12-3/TRBV12-4 | . | few | CASSLTGINSYEQYF | TGTGCCAGCAGTTTAACGGGAATAAATTCCTACGAGCAGTACTTC
TRBJ2-2 | TRBV28 | . | . | CASRRHNTGELFF | TGTGCCAGCAGGCGCCACAACACCGGGGAGCTGTTTTTT
TRBJ2-7 | TRBV5-4 | TRBD1 | . | CASSPRTGEQYF | TGTGCCAGCAGCCCCAGGACAGGGGAGCAGTACTTC
TRBJ2-7 | TRBV6-5 | . | . | CASSYSRSQISYEQYF | TGTGCCAGCAGTTACTCGAGGAGCCAGATCTCCTACGAGCAGTACTTC
TRBJ2-4 | TRBV20-1 | TRBD2 | . | CSALRLADYNEQYF | TGCAGTGCTCTTAGACTAGCGGACTACAATGAGCAGTACTTC
TRBJ2-7 | TRBV5-1 | TRBD2 | few | CASSLISGGASYEQYF | TGCGCCAGCAGCCTTATTAGCGGGGGGGCGTCCTACGAGCAGTACTTC
TRBJ2-1 | TRBV15 | . | . | CATWLGGQGDNEQFF | TGTGCCACCTGGCTCGGAGGGCAGGGTGACAATGAGCAGTTCTTC
TRBJ2-5 | TRBV6-2/TRBV6-3 | . | . | CASSYEGQSYNEQYF | TGTGCCAGCAGTTACGAGGGACAATCCTACAATGAGCAGTACTTC
TRBJ2-5 | TRBV24-1 | . | . | CATSDNRVVETQYF | TGTGCCACCAGTGACAACAGGGTAGTGGAGACCCAGTACTTC
TRBJ2-1 | TRBV20-1 | . | . | CSARDYGGANEQFF | TGCAGTGCTAGAGATTATGGAGGGGCCAATGAGCAGTTCTTC
TRBJ1-1 | TRBV12-3/TRBV12-4 | TRBD1 | . | CASSRQGALAAFF | TGTGCCAGCAGCCGACAGGGGGCCCTCGCAGCTTTCTTT
TRBJ1-5 | TRBV2 | . | . | CASSVSHDQPQHF | TGTGCCAGCAGTGTCTCACACGATCAGCCCCAGCATTTT
TRBJ2-7 | TRBV6-5 | TRBD2 | few | CASKLAGGLDREQYF | TGTGCCAGCAAACTAGCGGGAGGTCTCGATCGCGAGCAGTACTTC
TRBJ2-3 | TRBV6-6 | . | . | CASSGGQRSTDTQYF | TGTGCCAGCAGCGGGGGACAGCGCAGCACAGATACGCAGTATTTT
TRBJ2-1 | TRBV7-8 | . | few | CASSLERSKFF | TGTGCCAGCAGCTTAGAGCGGAGTAAGTTCTTC
TRBJ2-7 | TRBV5-1 | . | . | CASSSEGRGGYEQYF | TGCGCCAGCAGCTCGGAGGGCAGGGGCGGATACGAGCAGTACTTC
TRBJ2-3 | TRBV7-9 | TRBD2 | . | CASSLAGGPTGTQYF | TGTGCCAGCAGCTTGGCGGGAGGGCCCACAGGTACGCAGTATTTT
TRBJ1-1 | TRBV9 | TRBD1 | few | CASSVTGGVGTEAFF | TGTGCCAGCAGCGTCACAGGGGGCGTCGGGACTGAAGCTTTCTTT
TRBJ1-2 | TRBV24-1 | . | few | CATSSGSNYGYTF | TGTGCCACCTCGTCCGGCAGTAACTATGGCTACACCTTC
TRBJ2-7 | TRBV20-1 | . | . | CSALNYEQYF | TGCAGTGCGCTTAACTACGAGCAGTACTTC
TRBJ2-1 | TRBV6-2/TRBV6-3 | TRBD1 | . | CASTETGKSSYNEQFF | TGTGCCAGCACGGAGACAGGGAAAAGCTCCTACAATGAGCAGTTCTTC
TRBJ1-2 | TRBV20-1 | . | . | CSEARASGYTF | TGCAGTGAGGCGCGCGCGAGCGGCTACACCTTC
TRBJ2-5 | TRBV20-1 | TRBD2 | . | CSASHGGASETQYF | TGCAGTGCTAGTCACGGGGGGGCGTCAGAGACCCAGTACTTC
TRBJ2-7 | TRBV12-3/TRBV12-4 | . | . | CASSPRVGWGSYNEQYF | TGTGCCAGCAGTCCCCGGGTCGGGTGGGGCTCCTACAATGAGCAGTACTTC
TRBJ1-6 | TRBV9 | . | . | CASSVGRGSNSPLHF | TGTGCCAGCAGCGTAGGGCGGGGGAGTAATTCACCCCTCCACTTT
TRBJ2-7 | TRBV5-5 | . | . | CASSLGEPRGEQYF | TGTGCCAGCAGCTTGGGGGAACCTAGGGGCGAGCAGTACTTC
TRBJ2-5 | TRBV29-1 | TRBD1 | few | CSVQRQGPPGTQYF | TGCAGCGTCCAGAGACAGGGCCCCCCAGGGACCCAGTACTTC
TRBJ2-2 | TRBV12-3/TRBV12-4 | . | . | CASSFYVISTGELFF | TGTGCCAGCAGTTTTTACGTTATTTCCACCGGGGAGCTGTTTTTT
TRBJ2-3 | TRBV6-1 | . | . | CASAPARFQGGTDTQYF | TGTGCCAGCGCCCCCGCTCGATTTCAGGGGGGGACAGATACGCAGTATTTT
TRBJ2-6 | TRBV15 | TRBD1 | . | CATSRDPDRGLYGANVLTF | TGTGCCACCAGCAGAGATCCGGACAGGGGGCTGTATGGGGCCAACGTCCTGACTTTC
TRBJ2-4 | TRBV7-2 | . | few | CASSLEATGSVDIQYF | TGTGCCAGCAGCTTAGAGGCGACAGGCTCGGTGGACATTCAGTACTTC
TRBJ1-5 | TRBV10-2 | TRBD1 | . | CASSEHETGGVGNQPQHF | TGCGCCAGCAGTGAACATGAGACAGGGGGCGTGGGCAATCAGCCCCAGCATTTT
TRBJ2-3 | TRBV4-3 | . | few | CASSLVASGPWDTQYF | TGCGCCAGCAGCCTCGTTGCTTCCGGACCCTGGGATACGCAGTATTTT
TRBJ2-3 | TRBV4-3 | TRBD2 | few | CASSQDGRRGSTDTQYF | TGCGCCAGCAGCCAAGATGGTCGGCGGGGGAGCACAGATACGCAGTATTTT
TRBJ2-5 | TRBV4-3 | . | . | CASSQDLWGGIQYF | TGCGCCAGCAGCCAAGATCTATGGGGTGGGATCCAGTACTTC
TRBJ2-7 | TRBV5-1 | TRBD1 | . | CASSLTTGLSYEQYF | TGCGCCAGCAGCTTAACGACAGGGCTTTCCTACGAGCAGTACTTC
TRBJ2-5 | TRBV7-7 | TRBD2 | . | CASSRGLGIETQYF | TGTGCTAGCAGTCGGGGACTAGGAATAGAGACCCAGTACTTC
TRBJ1-2 | TRBV29-1 | . | few | CSVEDGGFNGYTF | TGCAGCGTTGAAGATGGAGGGTTTAATGGCTACACCTTC
TRBJ2-5 | TRBV10-3 | . | . | CAISESAMGARETQYF | TGTGCCATCAGTGAGTCGGCCATGGGGGCGAGGGAGACCCAGTACTTC
TRBJ2-1 | TRBV7-3 | . | few | CASSLEREAMQFF | TGTGCCAGCAGCTTAGAGCGCGAGGCGATGCAGTTCTTC
TRBJ2-1 | TRBV20-1 | . | . | CSARPEVAYNEQFF | TGCAGTGCTCGCCCGGAAGTGGCCTACAATGAGCAGTTCTTC
TRBJ1-4 | TRBV7-9 | . | . | CASSLGGPATNEKLFF | TGTGCCAGCAGCTTAGGGGGGCCAGCAACTAATGAAAAACTGTTTTTT
TRBJ1-5 | TRBV27 | . | few | CASSHQASDYQPQHF | TGTGCCAGCAGTCACCAGGCGTCTGATTATCAGCCCCAGCATTTT
TRBJ2-3 | TRBV7-2 | TRBD2 | . | CASSLVSGVADTQYF | TGTGCCAGCAGCTTGGTTAGCGGGGTGGCAGATACGCAGTATTTT
TRBJ2-3 | TRBV7-3 | . | . | CASSPGLLADTQYF | TGTGCCAGCAGCCCAGGACTGTTGGCAGATACGCAGTATTTT
TRBJ2-7 | TRBV20-1 | TRBD2 | . | CSADPTSGRDEQYF | TGCAGTGCGGACCCGACTAGCGGGCGGGACGAGCAGTACTTC
TRBJ1-1 | TRBV27 | TRBD1 | . | CASSTTGITEAFF | TGTGCCAGCAGTACGACAGGGATCACTGAAGCTTTCTTT
TRBJ2-7 | TRBV29-1 | . | . | CSVKTTGDATEQYF | TGCAGCGTAAAAACAACGGGGGACGCCACTGAGCAGTACTTC
TRBJ2-3 | TRBV20-1 | . | . | CSAWPDTQYF | TGCAGTGCTTGGCCAGATACGCAGTATTTT
TRBJ2-5 | TRBV6-6 | . | few | CASSCPDKPGETQYF | TGTGCCAGCAGTTGCCCGGACAAACCAGGGGAGACCCAGTACTTC
TRBJ1-6 | TRBV6-5 | . | many | CASSFVNSPLHF | TGTGCCAGCAGTTTTGTTAATTCACCCCTCCACTTT
TRBJ2-7 | TRBV6-5 | . | many | CASSDSGASEQYF | TGTGCCAGCAGTGACTCTGGGGCGAGCGAGCAGTACTTC